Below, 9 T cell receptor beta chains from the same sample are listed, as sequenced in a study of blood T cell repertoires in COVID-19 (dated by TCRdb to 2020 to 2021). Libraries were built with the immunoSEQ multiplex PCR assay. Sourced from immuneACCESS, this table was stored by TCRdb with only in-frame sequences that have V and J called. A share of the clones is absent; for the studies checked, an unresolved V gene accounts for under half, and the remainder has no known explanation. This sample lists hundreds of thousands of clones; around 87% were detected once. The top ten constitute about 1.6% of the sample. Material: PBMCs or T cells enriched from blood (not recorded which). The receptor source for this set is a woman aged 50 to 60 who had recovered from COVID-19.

The CDR3 region has the DNA TGTGCCAGCAGTTCCACAGGGCACGGGAACACTGAAGCTTTCTTT. Translated: CASSSTGHGNTEAFF. The V gene is TRBV2, the J gene TRBJ1-1, with D tentatively TRBD1 (6 bases). The V gene's germline CDR1 is SNHLY and CDR2 FYNNEI. Trimming cost V 5 bases and J 1 base, with 14 bases left between them. The CDR3 has 15 amino acids.

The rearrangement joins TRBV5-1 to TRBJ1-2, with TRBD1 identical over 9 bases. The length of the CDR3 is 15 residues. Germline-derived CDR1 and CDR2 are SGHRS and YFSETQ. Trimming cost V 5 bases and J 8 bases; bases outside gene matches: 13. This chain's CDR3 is CASRFSFTGGDGYTF. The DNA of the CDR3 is TGCGCCAGCAGGTTTTCATTCACAGGGGGCGACGGCTACACCTTC.

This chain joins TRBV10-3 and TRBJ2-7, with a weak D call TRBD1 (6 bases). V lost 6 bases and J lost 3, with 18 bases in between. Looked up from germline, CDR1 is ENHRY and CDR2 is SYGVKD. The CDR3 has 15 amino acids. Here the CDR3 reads CAIRGTSGEYYEQYF. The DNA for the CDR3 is TGTGCCATCAGGGGGACAAGCGGAGAATACTACGAGCAGTACTTC.

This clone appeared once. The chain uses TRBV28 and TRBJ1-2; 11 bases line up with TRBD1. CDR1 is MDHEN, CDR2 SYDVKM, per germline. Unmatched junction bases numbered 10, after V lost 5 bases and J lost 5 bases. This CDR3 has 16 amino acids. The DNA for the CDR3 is TGTGCCAGCAGTAGGACAGGGGGCCCCTTCGGTTATGGCTACACCTTC. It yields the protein CASSRTGGPFGYGYTF.

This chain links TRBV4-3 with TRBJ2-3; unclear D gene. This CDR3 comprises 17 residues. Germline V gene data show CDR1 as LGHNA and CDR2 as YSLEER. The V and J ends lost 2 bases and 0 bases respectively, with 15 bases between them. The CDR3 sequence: CASSQSVAEWSTDTQYF. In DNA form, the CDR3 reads TGCGCCAGCAGCCAATCAGTTGCGGAGTGGAGCACAGATACGCAGTATTTT.

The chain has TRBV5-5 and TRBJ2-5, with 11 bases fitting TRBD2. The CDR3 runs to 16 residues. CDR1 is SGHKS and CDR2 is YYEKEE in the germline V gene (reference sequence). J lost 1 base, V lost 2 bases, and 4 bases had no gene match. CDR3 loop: CASSFTLAGGQETQYF. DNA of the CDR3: TGTGCCAGCAGCTTTACCCTAGCGGGAGGCCAAGAGACCCAGTACTTC.

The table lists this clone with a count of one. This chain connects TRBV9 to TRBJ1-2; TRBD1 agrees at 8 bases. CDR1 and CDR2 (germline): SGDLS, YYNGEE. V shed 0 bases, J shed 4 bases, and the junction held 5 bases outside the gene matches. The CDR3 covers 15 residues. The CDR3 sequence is CASSVGAGGGYGYTF. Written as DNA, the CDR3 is TGTGCCAGCAGCGTAGGTGCAGGGGGCGGCTATGGCTACACCTTC.

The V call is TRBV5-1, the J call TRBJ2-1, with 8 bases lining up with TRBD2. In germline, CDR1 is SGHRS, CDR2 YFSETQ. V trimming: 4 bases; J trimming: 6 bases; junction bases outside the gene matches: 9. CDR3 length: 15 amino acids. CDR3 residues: CASSQATSGANEQFF. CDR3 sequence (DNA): TGCGCCAGCAGCCAGGCCACTAGCGGTGCCAATGAGCAGTTCTTC.

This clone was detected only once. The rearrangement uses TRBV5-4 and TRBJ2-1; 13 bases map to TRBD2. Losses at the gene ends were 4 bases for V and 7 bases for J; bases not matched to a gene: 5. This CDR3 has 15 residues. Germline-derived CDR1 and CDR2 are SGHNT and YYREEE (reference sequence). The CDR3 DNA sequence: TGTGCCAGCAGCGCCGGGACTAGCGGGGTTAATGAGCAGTTCTTC. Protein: CASSAGTSGVNEQFF.